The entry below gives a single TCR beta chain sequence along with its context. This clonotype was detected only a few times. Its target antigen remains unknown. No qualities accompany the bases; no much larger clone lies one base away. The data originate from a study of patients and donors after allogeneic stem cell transplantation (dated by TCRdb to 2020 to 2022). To prepare the library, RT-PCR was applied. The instrument given in TCRdb is NextSeq 550. TCRdb reprocessing: public reads trimmed at Q25 with fastp, clones called with MiXCR, in-frame beta chains kept. Every CDR3 protein is listed once, alongside the most common genes and DNA of its rows. This sample is represented by about a million distinct CDR3 sequences; roughly 18% of them were singletons. The ten largest clonotypes hold 5.5% to 6.5% of the sample. V is cut by 7 bases and J by 6 bases, and the space between the germline ends is 12 bases. The CDR3 goes from the cysteine to the phenylalanine over 13 residues. Only the CDR3 portion is preserved as DNA: 39 bases, with reading frame beginning at the first base. The germline V gene sets CDR1 to KGHDR and CDR2 to SFDVKD.

The chain uses TRBV24-1 and TRBJ2-1; TRBD1 is a possible D gene, resting on 6 matching bases. The clonotype comes from a human donor who was either an allogeneic HSCT recipient or a stem cell or donor lymphocyte infusion donor (not recorded which). It is not recorded whose cells these are; they may come from a transplant donor. Sequencing input: blood, either unsorted or a sorted T cell fraction (not recorded which). The nucleotides are TGTGCCACCAGGGACAGCAATCTCAATGAGCAGTTCTTC. Protein translation: CATRDSNLNEQFF.